This TCR beta chain originates from a study of blood T cell repertoires in COVID-19. The CDR3 is made up of 15 amino acids. With 0 bases removed from V and 10 bases from J, the gap between germline ends came to 14 bases. Here immunoSEQ multiplex PCR was the method, and the copy in TCRdb shows in-frame clones only, minus some. The data contain about 24,000 clones, about 72% of them singletons. V gene TRBV5-3 combines with J gene TRBJ1-6; maybe TRBD1 (5 bases). TRBV5-3 is classed as an ORF, of uncertain function. This TCR came from a woman older than 75 with acute or convalescent COVID-19. Sequenced: peripheral blood. The CDR3 here is CARSLEGDMGSPLHF. In DNA form, the CDR3 reads TGTGCCAGAAGCTTGGAAGGGGATATGGGGTCACCCCTCCACTTT.